This T cell receptor beta chain is drawn from a study of tumor-infiltrating lymphocytes in primary liver carcinoma. Per the germline V gene, CDR1 is MNHEY and CDR2 is SVGAGI. The length of the CDR3 is 16 residues. From about 19-30 mg of unsorted bulk tissue, DNA and RNA were co-extracted together. HBV chronically infected the treatment-naive patients. Sampling of each tumor involved five separate regions. Study findings and constraints: Blood trailed tumors significantly in top-250-clone fraction (p = 0.039).

Starting material of roughly 0.45 ug total RNA yielded TCR beta cDNA via a constant-region primer. The TCR beta library was amplified through three nested multiplex PCR rounds in a modified ARM-PCR procedure. Amplification in the first two PCR rounds was performed using TRBV1-TRBV30 forward primers and a C-beta reverse primer for 10 cycles each. MiXCR, run by TCRdb on the multiplex PCR reads, gives a single entry per CDR3 protein. The sample lists around 190,000 distinct CDR3 sequences; around four fifths were seen once. Comments on this clonotype: Its matching antigen is unknown. Sequence at one end of the junction differs from germline and may be a read error.

This clonotype originated in a middle-aged man with primary liver carcinoma and hepatitis B virus infection. The rearrangement joins TRBV6-5 to TRBJ2-7, with 8 bases matching TRBD1. The sequenced material came from tumor tissue from primary liver carcinoma. Written as DNA, the CDR3 is TGTACCAGCAGTTACGGAGACAGGGGACATACCTACGAGCAGTACTTC. Translated, it gives CTSSYGDRGHTYEQYF.